These 4 T cell receptor beta chains were sequenced from one sample in a study of blood T cell repertoires in COVID-19 (dated by TCRdb to about 2020). Receptor amplification or capture employed the immunoSEQ multiplex PCR assay. This is the immuneACCESS table as TCRdb keeps it, with only in-frame sequences that have V and J called. A part of the clones is gone; compared with another copy, unresolved V genes explain less than half, and the rest is unexplained. The sample table shows some 190,000 clones, and about 85% are seen once. The ten largest clones represent 5.5% to 8% of the sample. Sample: peripheral blood. The origin of the receptors is an elderly man with COVID-19, enrolled during active disease.

V is TRBV15 and J is TRBJ2-7; TRBD1 agrees at 11 bases. The CDR3 runs to 16 residues. From germline, CDR1 is LNHNV and CDR2 YYDKDF (reference sequence). Trimming removed 4 bases from V and 0 bases from J; junction bases left unmatched: 5. The CDR3 protein is CATSTGQGARSYEQYF. CDR3 coding DNA: TGTGCCACCAGCACCGGACAGGGGGCGCGCTCCTACGAGCAGTACTTC.

The CDR3 spells CASRPQGPSNQPQHF. For the CDR3, the DNA is TGTGCCAGTAGACCACAGGGGCCAAGCAATCAGCCCCAGCATTTT. The rearrangement links TRBV19 to TRBJ1-5; TRBD1 matches at 7 bases. CDR1 and CDR2 (germline): LNHDA, SQIVND (reference sequence). CDR3 length: 15 amino acids. Losses at the gene ends were 6 bases for V and 1 base for J; bases not matched to a gene: 6.

The chain combines TRBV7-2 with TRBJ1-5, with a possible D match to TRBD1 (6 bases). Germline CDR1 is SGHTA and CDR2 is FQGNSA. V lost 6 bases to trimming and J lost 6 bases, with 12 bases between them. The CDR3 is 13 amino acids. CDR3 DNA: TGTGCCAGCAGTTACAGGGTCGGTCAGCCCCAGCATTTT. Protein: CASSYRVGQPQHF. Together with reference TRBV7-2 and TRBJ1-5, the CDR3 gives the full variable domain: GAGVSQSPSNKVTEKGKDVELRCDPISGHTALYWYRQSLGQGLEFLIYFQGNSAPDKSGLPSDRFSAERTGGSVSTLTIQRTQQEDSAVYLCASSYRVGQPQHFGDGTRLSIL.

J is TRBJ1-5 and V is TRBV3-1 (or the pseudogene TRBV3-2); the match to TRBD1 covers 7 bases. The junction had 7 bases not matched to a gene; V was cut back by 3 bases and J by 5 bases. Germline-derived CDR1 and CDR2 are LGHDT and YNNKEL (reference sequence). CDR3 length equals 15 residues. CDR3 in DNA: TGTGCCAGCAGCCAGTCACAGGGGTTCGATCAGCCCCAGCATTTT. It yields the protein CASSQSQGFDQPQHF.